This T cell receptor beta chain was documented in a study of type 1 and type 2 diabetes patients. In germline, CDR1 is MGHDK, CDR2 SYGVNS. V lost 2 bases and J 0 bases, leaving 8 bases between the germline ends. The CDR3 has 15 residues. Amplification started from genomic DNA. The TCR beta CDR3 region was amplified using 30 forward and 13 reverse primers. TCRdb re-analysed the multiplex PCR reads in MiXCR, keeping a single row per CDR3 protein. This sample carries 250,000 or so distinct CDR3 sequences, around 47% of them seen once, and the ten largest clones take roughly 15%. This clonotype was seen ten or more times. Its antigen remains unidentified. The study, taken as a whole, reports: V and J gene usage correlated at 0.8 to 0.97 between type 2 diabetes and control samples. Groups were not age- or gender-matched, which may bias interpretation.

Each diabetic donor fulfilled classification criteria for either type 1 or type 2. The specimen was peripheral blood mononuclear cells (PBMCs). The rearrangement joins TRBV25-1 to TRBJ2-1; no firm D call. The clonotype comes from a man aged 18 to 35 with type 2 diabetes. CDR3 coding DNA: TGTGCCAGCAGTGAAGAAGCTAGCTCCTACAATGAGCAGTTCTTC. This encodes CASSEEASSYNEQFF.